This T cell receptor (beta chain) comes out of a study of T cell changes during pregnancy in multiple sclerosis. Clones were read by immunoSEQ multiplex PCR, and TCRdb kept only the in-frame ones, dropping some. This sample has some 60,000 clones, with about 90% found just once. This CDR3 is built from 13 residues. CDR1 and CDR2 from the germline V gene are MNHEY and SMNVEV (reference sequence). Trimming cost V 4 bases and J 3 bases, with 9 bases left between them. The chain has TRBV27 and TRBJ1-1, with D tentatively TRBD1 (6 bases). Specimen: CD4+ T cells from peripheral blood mononuclear cells, collected in the first trimester of pregnancy. This clonotype was sampled from a female donor with multiple sclerosis, enrolled in a pregnancy study. In nucleotides, the CDR3 is TGTGCCAGCAGTTCAACAGGGTACACTGAAGCTTTCTTT. It specifies CASSSTGYTEAFF.